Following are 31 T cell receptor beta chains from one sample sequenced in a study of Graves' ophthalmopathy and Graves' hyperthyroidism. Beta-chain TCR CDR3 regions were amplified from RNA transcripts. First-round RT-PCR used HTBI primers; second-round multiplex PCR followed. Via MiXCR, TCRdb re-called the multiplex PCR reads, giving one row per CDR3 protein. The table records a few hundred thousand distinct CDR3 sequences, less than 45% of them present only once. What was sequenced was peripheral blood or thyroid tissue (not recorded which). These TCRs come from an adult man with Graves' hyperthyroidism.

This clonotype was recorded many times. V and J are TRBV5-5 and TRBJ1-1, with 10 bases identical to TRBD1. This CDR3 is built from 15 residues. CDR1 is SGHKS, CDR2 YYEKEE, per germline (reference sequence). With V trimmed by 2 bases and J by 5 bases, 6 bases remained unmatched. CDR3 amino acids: CASSFLRTGGTEAFF. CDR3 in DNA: TGTGCCAGCAGCTTTCTCCGGACAGGGGGAACTGAAGCTTTCTTT.

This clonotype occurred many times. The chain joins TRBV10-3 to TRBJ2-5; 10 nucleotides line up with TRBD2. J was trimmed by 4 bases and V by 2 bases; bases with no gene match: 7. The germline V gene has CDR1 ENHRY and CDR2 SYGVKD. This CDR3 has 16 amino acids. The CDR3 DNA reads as TGTGCCATCAGTGAGGGGACTAGCGCTGTTGGAGAGACCCAGTACTTC. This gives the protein CAISEGTSAVGETQYF.

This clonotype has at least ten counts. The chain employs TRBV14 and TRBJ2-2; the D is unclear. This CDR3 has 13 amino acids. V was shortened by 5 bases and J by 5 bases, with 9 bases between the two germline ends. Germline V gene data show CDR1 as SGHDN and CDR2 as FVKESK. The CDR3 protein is CASSSDPTGELFF. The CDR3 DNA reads TGTGCCAGCAGCTCCGATCCTACCGGGGAGCTGTTTTTT.

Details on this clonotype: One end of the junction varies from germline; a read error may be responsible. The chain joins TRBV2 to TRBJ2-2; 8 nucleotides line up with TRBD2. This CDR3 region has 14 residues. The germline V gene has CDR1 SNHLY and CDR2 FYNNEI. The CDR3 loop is CASSDPGGHNEQFF. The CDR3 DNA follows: TGTGCCAGCAGTGACCCGGGGGGGCATAATGAGCAGTTTTTT.

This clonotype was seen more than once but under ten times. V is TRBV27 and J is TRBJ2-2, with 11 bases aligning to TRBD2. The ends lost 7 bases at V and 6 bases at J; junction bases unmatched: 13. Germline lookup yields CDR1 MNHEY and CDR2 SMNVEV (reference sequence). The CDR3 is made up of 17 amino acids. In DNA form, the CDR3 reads TGTGCCAGCACCCTCGGACATCCGGGACTAGCGGCCGGGGAGCTGTTTTTT. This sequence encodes CASTLGHPGLAAGELFF.

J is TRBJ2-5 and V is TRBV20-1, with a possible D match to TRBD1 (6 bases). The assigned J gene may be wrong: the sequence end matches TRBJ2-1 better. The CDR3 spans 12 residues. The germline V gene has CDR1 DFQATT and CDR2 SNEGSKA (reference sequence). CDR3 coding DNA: TGCAGTGCTTTTCCAGGGGCCAGTGAGCAGTTCTTC. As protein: CSAFPGASEQFF.

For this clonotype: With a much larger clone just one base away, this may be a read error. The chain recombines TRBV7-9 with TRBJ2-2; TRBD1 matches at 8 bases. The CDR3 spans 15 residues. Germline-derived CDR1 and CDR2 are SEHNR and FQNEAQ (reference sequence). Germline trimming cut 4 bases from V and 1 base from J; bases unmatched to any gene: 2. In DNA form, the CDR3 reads TGTGCCAGCAGCTGGACAGGGCGGAACACCGGGGAGCTGTTTTTT. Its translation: CASSWTGRNTGELFF.

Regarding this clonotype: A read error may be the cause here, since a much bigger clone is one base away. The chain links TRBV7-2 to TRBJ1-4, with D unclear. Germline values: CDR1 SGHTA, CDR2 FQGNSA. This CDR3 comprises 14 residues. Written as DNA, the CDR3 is TGTGCCAGCAGCTCGGAAGCAACTAATGGAAAACTGTTTTTT. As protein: CASSSEATNGKLFF.

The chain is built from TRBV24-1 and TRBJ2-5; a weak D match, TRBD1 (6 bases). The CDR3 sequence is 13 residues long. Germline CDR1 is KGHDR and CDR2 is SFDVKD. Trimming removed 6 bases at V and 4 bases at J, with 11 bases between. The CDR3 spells CATSRAGVETQYF. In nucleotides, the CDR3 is TGTGCCACCAGTCGGGCAGGGGTAGAGACCCAGTACTTC.

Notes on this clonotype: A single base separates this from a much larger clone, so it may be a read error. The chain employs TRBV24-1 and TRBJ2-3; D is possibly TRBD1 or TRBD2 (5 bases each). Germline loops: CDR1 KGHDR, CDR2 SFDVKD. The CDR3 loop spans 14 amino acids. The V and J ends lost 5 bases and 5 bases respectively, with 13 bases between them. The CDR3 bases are TGTGCCACCAGTGTCCCCGGGGCCAAAGATACGCAGTATTTT. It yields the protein CATSVPGAKDTQYF.

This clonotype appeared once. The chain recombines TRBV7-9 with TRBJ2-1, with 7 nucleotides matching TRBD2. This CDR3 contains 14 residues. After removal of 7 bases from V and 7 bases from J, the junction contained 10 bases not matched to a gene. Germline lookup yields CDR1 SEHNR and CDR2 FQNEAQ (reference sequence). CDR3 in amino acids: CASKPGLGFNEQFF. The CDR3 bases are TGTGCCAGCAAACCCGGACTAGGCTTTAATGAGCAGTTCTTC.

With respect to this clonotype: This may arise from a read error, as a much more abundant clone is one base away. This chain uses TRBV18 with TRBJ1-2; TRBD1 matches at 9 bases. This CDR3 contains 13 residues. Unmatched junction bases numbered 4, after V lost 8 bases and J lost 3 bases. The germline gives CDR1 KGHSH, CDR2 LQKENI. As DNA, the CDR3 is TGTGCCAGCCGGACAGGGGACGACTATGGCTACACCTTC. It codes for CASRTGDDYGYTF.

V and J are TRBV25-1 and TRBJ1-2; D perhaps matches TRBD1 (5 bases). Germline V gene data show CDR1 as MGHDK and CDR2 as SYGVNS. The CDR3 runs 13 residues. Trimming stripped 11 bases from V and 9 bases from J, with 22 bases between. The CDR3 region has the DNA TGTGCCTGGAGCGCGGGGGGGGAGTCGAGCTACACCTTC. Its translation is CAWSAGGESSYTF.

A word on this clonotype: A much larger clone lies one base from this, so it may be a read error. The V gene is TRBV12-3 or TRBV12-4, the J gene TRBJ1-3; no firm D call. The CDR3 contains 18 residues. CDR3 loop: CASSPRWKGSWSGNAIYF. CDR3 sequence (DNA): TGTGCCAGCAGTCCCCGCTGGAAAGGGTCTTGGTCTGGAAACGCCATATATTTT.

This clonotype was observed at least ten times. The CDR3 spells CASSSRTGRGETQYF. In nucleotides, the CDR3 is TGTGCCAGCAGCTCCCGGACTGGTAGGGGAGAGACCCAGTACTTC. The rearrangement links TRBV13 to TRBJ2-5, with D tentatively TRBD1 or TRBD2 (5 bases each). CDR1 PRHDT and CDR2 FYEKMQ come from the germline V gene (reference sequence). Trimming took off 4 bases at V and 4 bases at J, with 16 bases between the two ends. The CDR3 covers 15 residues.

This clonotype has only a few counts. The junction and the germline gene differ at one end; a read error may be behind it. The CDR3 nucleotides read TGTGCCGGCAGCTCCTACGGCACAGATACGCAGTATTTT. This encodes CAGSSYGTDTQYF. This chain uses TRBV7-9 with TRBJ2-3, with D unclear. The CDR3 contains 13 residues. Per the germline V gene, CDR1 is SEHNR and CDR2 is FQNEAQ (reference sequence).

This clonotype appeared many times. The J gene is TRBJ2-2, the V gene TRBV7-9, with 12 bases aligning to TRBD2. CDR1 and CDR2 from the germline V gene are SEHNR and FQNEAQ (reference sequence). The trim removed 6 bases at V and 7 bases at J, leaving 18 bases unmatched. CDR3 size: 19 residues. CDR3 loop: CASRSTGALAGGPVGELFF. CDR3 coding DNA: TGTGCCAGCAGGTCGACAGGTGCCCTAGCGGGAGGGCCGGTCGGGGAGCTGTTTTTT.

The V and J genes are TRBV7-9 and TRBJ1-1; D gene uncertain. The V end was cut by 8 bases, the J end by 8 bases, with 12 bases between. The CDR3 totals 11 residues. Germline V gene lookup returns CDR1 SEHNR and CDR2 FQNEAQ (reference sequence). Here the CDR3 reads CASDITEEAFF. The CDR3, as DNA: TGTGCCAGCGACATTACGGAGGAAGCTTTCTTT.

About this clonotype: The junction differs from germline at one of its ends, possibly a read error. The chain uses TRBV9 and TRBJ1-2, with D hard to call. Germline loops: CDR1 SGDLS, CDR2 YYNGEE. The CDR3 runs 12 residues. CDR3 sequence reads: CASSSRADGSTF. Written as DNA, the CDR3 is TGCGCCAGCAGCTCTCGAGCAGATGGTAGCACCTTC. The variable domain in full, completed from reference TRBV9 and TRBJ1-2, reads DSGVTQTPKHLITATGQRVTLRCSPRSGDLSVYWYQQSLDQGLQFLIQYYNGEERAKGNILERFSAQQFPDLHSELNLSSLELGDSALYFCASSSRADGSTFGSGTRLTVV.

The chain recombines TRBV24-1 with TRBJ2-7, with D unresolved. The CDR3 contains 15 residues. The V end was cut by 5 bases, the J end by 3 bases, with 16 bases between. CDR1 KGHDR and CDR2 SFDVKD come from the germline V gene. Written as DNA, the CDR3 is TGTGCCACCAGTGCTAGAGGATCACAGTACTACGAGCAGTACTTC. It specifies CATSARGSQYYEQYF.

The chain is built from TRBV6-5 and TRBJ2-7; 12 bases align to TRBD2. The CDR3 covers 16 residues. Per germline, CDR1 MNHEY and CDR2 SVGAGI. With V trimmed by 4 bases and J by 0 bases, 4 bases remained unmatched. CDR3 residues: CASSSRTSGASYEQYF. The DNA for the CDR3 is TGTGCCAGCAGTTCAAGGACTAGCGGGGCCTCCTACGAGCAGTACTTC.

The CDR3 nucleotides are TGTGCCATCAGTGAAAGGGGGGACAATCAGCCCCAGCATTTT. Translation gives CAISERGDNQPQHF. The chain employs TRBV10-3 and TRBJ1-5; D is perhaps TRBD1 (6 bases). Germline V gene sequence: CDR1 ENHRY, CDR2 SYGVKD. The V gene lost 3 bases and the J gene lost 3 bases, with 9 bases spanning the gap. The CDR3 runs to 14 residues.

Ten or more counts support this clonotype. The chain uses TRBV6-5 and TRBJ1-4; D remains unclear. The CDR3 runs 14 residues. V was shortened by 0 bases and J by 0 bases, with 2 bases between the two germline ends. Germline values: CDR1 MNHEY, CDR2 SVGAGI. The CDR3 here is CASSYSATNEKLFF. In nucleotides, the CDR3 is TGTGCCAGCAGTTACTCGGCAACTAATGAAAAACTGTTTTTT.

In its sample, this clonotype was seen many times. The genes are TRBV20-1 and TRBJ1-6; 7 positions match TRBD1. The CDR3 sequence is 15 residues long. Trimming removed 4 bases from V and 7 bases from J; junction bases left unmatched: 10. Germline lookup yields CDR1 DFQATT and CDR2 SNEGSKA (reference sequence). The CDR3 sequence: CSAKIGGQANSPLHF. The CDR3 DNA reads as TGCAGTGCTAAGATCGGAGGACAGGCGAATTCACCCCTCCACTTT.

Written as DNA, the CDR3 is TGTGCCAGCAGCTTATGGCCTAGCGGGAATGAGCAGTTCTTC. Protein: CASSLWPSGNEQFF. The chain is built from TRBV7-9 and TRBJ2-1, with TRBD2 identical over 8 bases. Losses at the gene ends were 2 bases for V and 7 bases for J; bases not matched to a gene: 4. Looked up from germline, CDR1 is SEHNR and CDR2 is FQNEAQ (reference sequence). The CDR3 runs to 14 residues.

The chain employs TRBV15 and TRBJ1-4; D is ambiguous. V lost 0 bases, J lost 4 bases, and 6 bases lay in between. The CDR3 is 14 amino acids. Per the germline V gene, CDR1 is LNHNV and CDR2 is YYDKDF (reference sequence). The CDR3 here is CATSREGYNEKLFF. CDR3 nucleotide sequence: TGTGCCACCAGCAGAGAGGGCTATAATGAAAAACTGTTTTTT.

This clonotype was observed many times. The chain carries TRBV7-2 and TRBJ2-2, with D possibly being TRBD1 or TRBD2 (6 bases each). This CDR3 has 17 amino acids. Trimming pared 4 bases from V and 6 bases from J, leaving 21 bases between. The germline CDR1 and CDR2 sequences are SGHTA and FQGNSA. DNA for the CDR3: TGTGCCAGCAGCTCCCAGTGGGGGGCCCACACCGCCGGGGAGCTGTTTTTT. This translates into CASSSQWGAHTAGELFF. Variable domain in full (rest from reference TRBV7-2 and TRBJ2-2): GAGVSQSPSNKVTEKGKDVELRCDPISGHTALYWYRQSLGQGLEFLIYFQGNSAPDKSGLPSDRFSAERTGGSVSTLTIQRTQQEDSAVYLCASSSQWGAHTAGELFFGEGSRLTVL.

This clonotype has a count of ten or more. The CDR3 is CSARSPVGSYEQYF. The CDR3 DNA reads TGCAGTGCTAGAAGCCCAGTGGGCAGCTACGAGCAGTACTTC. The chain has TRBV20-1 and TRBJ2-7; D uncertain. This CDR3 contains 14 residues. V lost 2 bases to trimming and J lost 3 bases, with 14 bases between them. CDR1 DFQATT and CDR2 SNEGSKA come from the germline V gene (reference sequence).

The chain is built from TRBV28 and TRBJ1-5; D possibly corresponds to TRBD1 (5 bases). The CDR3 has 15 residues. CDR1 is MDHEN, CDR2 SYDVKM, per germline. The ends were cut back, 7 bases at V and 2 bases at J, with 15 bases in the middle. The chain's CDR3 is CASTLPGGGNQPQHF. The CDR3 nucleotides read TGTGCCAGCACCCTACCTGGGGGAGGCAATCAGCCCCAGCATTTT. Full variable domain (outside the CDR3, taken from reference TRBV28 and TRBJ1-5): DVKVTQSSRYLVKRTGEKVFLECVQDMDHENMFWYRQDPGLGLRLIYFSYDVKMKEKGDIPEGYSVSREKKERFSLILESASTNQTSMYLCASTLPGGGNQPQHFGDGTRLSIL.

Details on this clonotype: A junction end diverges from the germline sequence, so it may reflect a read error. CDR3 sequence: CSVSPGNVGKTQYF. CDR3 nucleotides: TGTAGCGTTTCCCCAGGGAATGTCGGAAAGACCCAGTACTTC. The rearrangement joins TRBV29-1 to TRBJ2-5, with D perhaps assigned TRBD1 or TRBD2 (5 bases each). Germline assignment: CDR1 SQVTM and CDR2 ANQGSEA. The CDR3 length is 14 residues.

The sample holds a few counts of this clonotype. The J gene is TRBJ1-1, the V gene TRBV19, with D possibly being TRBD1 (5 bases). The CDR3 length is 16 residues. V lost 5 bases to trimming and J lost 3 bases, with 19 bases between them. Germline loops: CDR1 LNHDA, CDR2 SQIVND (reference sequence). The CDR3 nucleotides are TGTGCCAGTAGTGGCCGGTTGGGGGGACGGGACACTGAAGCTTTCTTT. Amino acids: CASSGRLGGRDTEAFF. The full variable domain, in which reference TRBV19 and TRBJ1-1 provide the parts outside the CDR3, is DGGITQSPKYLFRKEGQNVTLSCEQNLNHDAMYWYRQDPGQGLRLIYYSQIVNDFQKGDIAEGYSVSREKKESFPLTVTSAQKNPTAFYLCASSGRLGGRDTEAFFGQGTRLTVV.